This T cell receptor (beta chain) stems from a study of cytomegalovirus exposure and HLA in healthy donors. The study drew the donors from its roughly 120-subject validation cohort, separate from the roughly 700-subject first cohort. Findings and caveats of the study: While the bulk of TCR sequences proved rare, some public TCRs turned up in many donors. Reports showed the classifier diagnosing cytomegalovirus status with high specificity and sensitivity. The study put roughly 160 TCR beta chains on its list as cytomegalovirus-associated.

Turning to this clone: Its cognate antigen is unknown.

Sequenced by immunoSEQ multiplex PCR; TCRdb stores in-frame clones only, minus some. The sample records approximately 60,000 clones, just under 95% being singletons. The CDR3 covers 18 residues. The V gene's germline CDR1 is MNHEY and CDR2 SMNVEV (reference sequence). The V gene end was trimmed by 5 bases and the J gene end by 5 bases; junction bases not matched to a gene: 18. Source material: PBMCs. The chain links TRBV27 to TRBJ2-7; 10 nucleotides agree with TRBD1. The sequence was collected from a woman in her late teens or twenties in good health and CMV-seropositive. The DNA for the CDR3 is TGTGCCAGCAGTGGGCTTTTAGGAGGGACAGGGGTATCGAACGAGCAGTACTTC. Translated, it gives CASSGLLGGTGVSNEQYF.